The clone carrying this T cell receptor beta chain came up many times. Antigen: not known. Germline V CDR1 and CDR2: DFQATT, SNEGSKA (reference sequence). With V trimmed by 1 base and J by 6 bases, 5 bases remained unmatched. The CDR3 contains 15 residues. These data originate in a study of T cells in Graves' hyperthyroidism and ophthalmopathy. Points from the study as a whole: Ophthalmopathy was distinguished from stable hyperthyroidism by 13 V-J signatures.

Isolation of PBMCs was performed on about 10 ml fresh peripheral blood. RNA transcripts gave rise to amplified TCR beta CDR3 regions. First-round RT-PCR with HTBI primers amplified the TCR CDR3 region. TCRdb processed the multiplex PCR reads anew with MiXCR; each CDR3 protein has one entry. This repertoire shows about 640,000 distinct CDR3 sequences, around 21% found once; its top ten account for 34%. The sequenced sample was blood. The receptor comes from a man younger than 40 with Graves' ophthalmopathy. V is TRBV20-1 and J is TRBJ2-7, with 14 nucleotides matching TRBD2. The CDR3 region is CSARGAGLAGVEQYF. The CDR3 DNA reads as TGCAGTGCTAGAGGGGCGGGACTAGCGGGAGTCGAGCAGTACTTC.